The subject of this entry is one T cell receptor beta chain. The assay was immunoSEQ multiplex PCR, and TCRdb's table has in-frame clones only and misses some. The profile shows approximately 80,000 clones, roughly 87% of them singletons. This specimen belongs to a study of blood T cell repertoires in COVID-19. This CDR3 is built from 15 residues. CDR1 is SEHNR and CDR2 is FQNEAQ in the germline V gene (reference sequence). The V and J ends lost 0 bases and 3 bases respectively, with 11 bases between them. Sequencing used peripheral blood. The sequence was obtained from a woman in her fifties or sixties in a cohort sampled during active COVID-19. The chain recombines TRBV7-9 with TRBJ1-1, with D possibly TRBD1 on 5 matching bases. The CDR3 region is CASSLAAGGDTEAFF. The CDR3 nucleotides are TGTGCCAGCAGCTTAGCGGCAGGAGGGGACACTGAAGCTTTCTTT. Full variable domain (remainder filled in from reference TRBV7-9 and TRBJ1-1): DTGVSQNPRHKITKRGQNVTFRCDPISEHNRLYWYRQTLGQGPEFLTYFQNEAQLEKSRLLSDRFSAERPKGSFSTLEIQRTEQGDSAMYLCASSLAAGGDTEAFFGQGTRLTVV.